This record looks at one T cell receptor (beta chain) sequence and its context. The CDR3 runs 18 residues. Germline V lookup: CDR1 SGDLS, CDR2 YYNGEE. The junction had 9 bases not matched to a gene; V was cut back by 3 bases and J by 1 base. This entry comes from a study of control samples from healthy donors and cancer patients. Sequencing used immunoSEQ multiplex PCR; TCRdb keeps in-frame clones, though not all of them. The repertoire holds about 120,000 clones, with 88% as singletons. The sequenced material came from PBMCs. The chain carries TRBV9 and TRBJ2-5; TRBD2 aligns across 13 bases. The sequence was obtained from a woman aged 55-69 years with lung cancer. The CDR3 sequence is CASSAGLAGVDFQETQYF. In DNA form, the CDR3 reads TGTGCCAGCAGCGCCGGACTAGCGGGGGTTGATTTCCAAGAGACCCAGTACTTC.